Presented here are 2 T cell receptor beta chains from one specimen sequenced in a study of shared clonotypes between healthy human individuals. This table comes from immunoSEQ multiplex PCR, and its TCRdb copy is limited to in-frame clones, with some not included. Of around 700,000 clones listed, approximately 73% are singletons. Sequencing was carried out using memory CD4+ T cells sorted from blood. Described subset: CD45RA-negative fraction. The receptors shown here come from a woman younger than 45 in good health.

DNA of the CDR3: TGTGCCAGCAGCCAAGATCCCGGACGAGCGGGATTATCCTACGAGCAGTACTTC. Translation: CASSQDPGRAGLSYEQYF. This chain joins TRBV5-4 and TRBJ2-7, with 7 bases identical to TRBD2. The trim removed 4 bases at V and 1 base at J, leaving 17 bases unmatched. The CDR3 is 18 amino acids. Looked up from germline, CDR1 is SGHNT and CDR2 is YYREEE (reference sequence).

The chain is built from TRBV27 and TRBJ2-5, with D possibly TRBD1 on 6 matching bases. Germline assignment: CDR1 MNHEY and CDR2 SMNVEV (reference sequence). The CDR3 has 14 amino acids. Between the trimmed V and J ends, which lost 4 bases and 5 bases, there was a span of 14 bases. The CDR3 loop reads CASSSQGLLETQYF. The DNA for the CDR3 is TGTGCCAGCAGTTCACAGGGTCTCTTGGAGACCCAGTACTTC.